This TCR beta chain was recovered during a study of patients and donors after allogeneic stem cell transplantation. TCRdb analysed the RT-PCR reads with MiXCR anew, one entry per CDR3 protein. Here the sample spans 110,000 or so distinct CDR3 sequences, approximately 40% being singletons. This CDR3 contains 15 residues. The germline V gene has CDR1 SGHRS and CDR2 YFSETQ. V trimming: 4 bases; J trimming: 3 bases; junction bases outside the gene matches: 6. Sequencing was done on a sample of blood, either unsorted or a sorted T cell fraction (not recorded which). The clonotype originates from a human donor who was either an allogeneic HSCT recipient or a stem cell or donor lymphocyte infusion donor (not recorded which). It is not recorded whose cells these are; they may come from a transplant donor. The rearrangement links TRBV5-1 to TRBJ2-1; 8 bases are shared with TRBD2. CDR3 DNA: TGCGCCAGCAGCCTAACTAGCGGCTACTACAATGAGCAGTTCTTC. This codes for CASSLTSGYYNEQFF.